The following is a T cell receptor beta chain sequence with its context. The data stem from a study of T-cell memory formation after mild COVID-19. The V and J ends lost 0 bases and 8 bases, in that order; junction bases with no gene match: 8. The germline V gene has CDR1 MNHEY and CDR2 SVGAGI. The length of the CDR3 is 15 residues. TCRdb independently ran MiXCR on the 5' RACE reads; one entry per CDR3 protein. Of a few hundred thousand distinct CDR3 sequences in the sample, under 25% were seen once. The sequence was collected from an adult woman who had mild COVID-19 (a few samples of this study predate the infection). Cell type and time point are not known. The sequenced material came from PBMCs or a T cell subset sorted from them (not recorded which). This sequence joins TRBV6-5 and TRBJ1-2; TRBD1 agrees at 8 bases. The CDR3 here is CASSYSRQGAKGYTF. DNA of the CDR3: TGTGCCAGCAGTTACTCTCGGCAGGGGGCTAAAGGCTACACCTTC.